This T cell receptor (beta chain) was sequenced during a study of T cells of healthy individuals. The V end was cut by 0 bases, the J end by 4 bases, with 10 bases between. Germline loops: CDR1 MGHRA, CDR2 YSYEKL. This CDR3 contains 15 residues. A single record per CDR3 protein comes from TCRdb applying MiXCR to the 5' RACE reads. The sample lists more than 60,000 distinct CDR3 sequences; 15% to 20% were seen once. There are many counts of this clonotype. The J gene is TRBJ2-1, the V gene TRBV4-1, with a weak D call TRBD2 (6 bases). This clonotype was sampled from a human donor in good health. Here the CDR3 DNA reads TGCGCCAGCAGCCAAGATGTCGCGGGGTACAATGAGCAGTTCTTC. Amino acid sequence: CASSQDVAGYNEQFF.